This T cell receptor (beta chain) is from a study of cytomegalovirus exposure and HLA in healthy donors. PCR used 60 Vbeta primers and 13 Jbeta primers. Clones were sequenced by immunoSEQ multiplex PCR, and TCRdb holds only the in-frame ones, with some missing. The profile covers about 82,000 clones, with less than 80% appearing a single time and about 9.1% taken by the ten largest. As to this clone: Antigen unknown.

The CDR3 has 13 residues. CDR1 SGHRS and CDR2 YFSETQ come from the germline V gene. Germline trimming cut 0 bases from V and 6 bases from J; bases unmatched to any gene: 2. Study observations and caveats: HLA alleles showed associations with 15,000 to 20,000 TCR beta sequences in a later analysis, at a 0.05 false discovery rate. Differences between HLA loci emerged in a later analysis of TCR association rates, with DRB1 most and HLA-C fewest. A few CMV-associated chains were confirmed in vitro to be specific for CMV antigens.

The material sequenced was PBMCs. The receptor comes from a man aged 40-50 years in good health and CMV-seropositive. The genes are TRBV5-1 and TRBJ1-2, with 7 bases matching TRBD1. CDR3 residues: CASSLGDRDGYTF. CDR3 DNA: TGCGCCAGCAGCTTGGGAGACAGGGATGGCTACACCTTC.